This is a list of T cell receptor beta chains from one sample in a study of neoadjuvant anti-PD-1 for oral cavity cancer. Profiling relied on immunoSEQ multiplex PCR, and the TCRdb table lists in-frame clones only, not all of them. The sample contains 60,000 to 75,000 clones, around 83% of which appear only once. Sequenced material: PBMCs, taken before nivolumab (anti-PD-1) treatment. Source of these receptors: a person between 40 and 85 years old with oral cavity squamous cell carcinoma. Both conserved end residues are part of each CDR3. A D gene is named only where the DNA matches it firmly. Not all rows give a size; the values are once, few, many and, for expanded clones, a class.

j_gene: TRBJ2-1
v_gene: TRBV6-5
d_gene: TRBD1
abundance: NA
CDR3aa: CASHGTGSYNEQFF
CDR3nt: TGTGCCAGCCATGGGACAGGGTCCTACAATGAGCAGTTCTTC

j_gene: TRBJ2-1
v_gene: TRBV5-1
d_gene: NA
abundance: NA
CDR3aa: CASSLEHSGTYNEQFF
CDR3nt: TGCGCCAGCAGCTTGGAGCATAGCGGCACCTACAATGAGCAGTTCTTC

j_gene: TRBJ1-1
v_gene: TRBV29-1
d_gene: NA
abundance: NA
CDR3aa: CSVVRGSTEAFF
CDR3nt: TGCAGCGTTGTTCGGGGGTCCACTGAAGCTTTCTTT

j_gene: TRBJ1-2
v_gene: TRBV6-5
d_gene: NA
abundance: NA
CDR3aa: CASSYDGGQGGYTF
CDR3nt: TGTGCCAGCAGTTACGACGGGGGCCAGGGTGGCTACACCTTC

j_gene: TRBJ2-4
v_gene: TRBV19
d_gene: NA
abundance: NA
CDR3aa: CASSTQGRGKNIQYF
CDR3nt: TGTGCCAGTAGTACGCAGGGTCGAGGCAAAAACATTCAGTACTTC

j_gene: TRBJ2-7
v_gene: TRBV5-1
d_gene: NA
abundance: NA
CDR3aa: CASSKYREDYEQYF
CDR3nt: TGCGCCAGCAGCAAATACAGGGAAGACTACGAGCAGTACTTC

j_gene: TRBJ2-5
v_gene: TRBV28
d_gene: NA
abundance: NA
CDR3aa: CASSLAGLALETQYF
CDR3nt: TGTGCCAGCAGTTTAGCGGGCCTTGCGCTAGAGACCCAGTACTTC

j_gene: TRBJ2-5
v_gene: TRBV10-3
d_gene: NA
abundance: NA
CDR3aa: CAISVESQETQYF
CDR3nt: TGTGCCATCAGTGTTGAATCCCAAGAGACCCAGTACTTC

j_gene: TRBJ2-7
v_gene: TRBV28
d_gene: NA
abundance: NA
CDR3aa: CASRSLGSAHEQYF
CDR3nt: TGTGCCAGCAGGAGTTTAGGGTCGGCCCACGAGCAGTACTTC

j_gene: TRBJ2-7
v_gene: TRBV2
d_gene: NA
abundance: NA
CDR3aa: CASAATYEQYF
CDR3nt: TGTGCCAGCGCGGCAACCTACGAGCAGTACTTC

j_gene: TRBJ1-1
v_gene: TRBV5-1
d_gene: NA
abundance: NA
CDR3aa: CASSLQQNTEAFF
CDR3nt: TGCGCCAGCAGCTTGCAGCAGAACACTGAAGCTTTCTTT

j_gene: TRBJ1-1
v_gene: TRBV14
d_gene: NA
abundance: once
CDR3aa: CASSQDLGGALSTEAFF
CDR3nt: TGTGCCAGCAGCCAAGATCTTGGAGGGGCGCTTAGCACTGAAGCTTTCTTT

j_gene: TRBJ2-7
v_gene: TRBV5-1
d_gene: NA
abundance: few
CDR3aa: CASSSPGLAEQYF
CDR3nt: TGCGCCAGCAGCTCCCCAGGGTTAGCCGAGCAGTACTTC

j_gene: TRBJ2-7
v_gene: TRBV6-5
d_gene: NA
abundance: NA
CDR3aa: CASSYRQINAYEQYF
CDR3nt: TGTGCCAGCAGTTACCGACAGATAAATGCCTACGAGCAGTACTTC

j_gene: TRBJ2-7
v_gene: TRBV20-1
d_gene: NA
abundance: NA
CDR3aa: CSELGTYEQYF
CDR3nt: TGCAGTGAGCTAGGAACCTACGAGCAGTACTTC

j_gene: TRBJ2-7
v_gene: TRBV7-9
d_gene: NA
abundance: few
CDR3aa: CASSLAQGGEQYF
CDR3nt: TGTGCCAGCAGCTTAGCGCAGGGGGGCGAGCAGTACTTC

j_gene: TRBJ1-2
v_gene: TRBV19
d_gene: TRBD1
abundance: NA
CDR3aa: CASRSDRVYGYTF
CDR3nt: TGTGCCAGTAGATCCGACAGGGTCTATGGCTACACCTTC

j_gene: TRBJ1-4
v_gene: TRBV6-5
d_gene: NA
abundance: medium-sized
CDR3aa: CASSSGLNEKLFF
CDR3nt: TGTGCCAGCAGTTCCGGCCTCAATGAAAAACTGTTTTTT

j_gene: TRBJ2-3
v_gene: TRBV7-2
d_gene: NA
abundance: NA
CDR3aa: CASSEAISTDTQYF
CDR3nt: TGTGCCAGCAGTGAAGCGATTAGCACAGATACGCAGTATTTT

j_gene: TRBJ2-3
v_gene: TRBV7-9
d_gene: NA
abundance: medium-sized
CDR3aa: CASKPLTDTQYF
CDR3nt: TGTGCCAGCAAACCACTCACAGATACGCAGTATTTT

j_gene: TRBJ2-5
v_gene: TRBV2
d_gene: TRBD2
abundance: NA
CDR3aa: CASTASGVPGRETQYF
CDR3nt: TGTGCCAGCACTGCTAGCGGGGTGCCCGGGAGAGAGACCCAGTACTTC

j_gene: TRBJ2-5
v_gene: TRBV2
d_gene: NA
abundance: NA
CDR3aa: CASSEGETQYF
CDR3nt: TGTGCCAGCAGTGAAGGGGAGACCCAGTACTTC

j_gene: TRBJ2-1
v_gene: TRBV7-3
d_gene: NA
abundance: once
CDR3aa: CASSFGGSPGNEQFF
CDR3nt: TGTGCCAGCAGCTTTGGGGGGAGCCCAGGCAATGAGCAGTTCTTC

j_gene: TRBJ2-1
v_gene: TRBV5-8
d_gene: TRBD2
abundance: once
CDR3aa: CASSLSGGSLTYNEQFF
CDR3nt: TGTGCCAGCAGCTTGAGCGGCGGGAGTCTTACCTACAATGAGCAGTTCTTC

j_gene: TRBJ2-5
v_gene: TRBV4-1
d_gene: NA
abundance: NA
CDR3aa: CASSQATAQETQYF
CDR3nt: TGCGCCAGCAGCCAAGCGACAGCCCAAGAGACCCAGTACTTC

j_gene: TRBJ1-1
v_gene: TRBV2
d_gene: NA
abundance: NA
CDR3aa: CASTLGGVNTEAFF
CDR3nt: TGTGCCAGCACCTTAGGGGGGGTGAACACTGAAGCTTTCTTT

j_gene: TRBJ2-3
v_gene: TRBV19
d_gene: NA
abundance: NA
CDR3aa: CASSRPLTTTDTQYF
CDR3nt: TGTGCCAGTAGTCGCCCCCTAACAACTACAGATACGCAGTATTTT

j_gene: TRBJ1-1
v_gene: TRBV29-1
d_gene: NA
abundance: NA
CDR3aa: CSVEENRLDEAFF
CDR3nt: TGCAGCGTTGAAGAGAACAGGCTTGATGAAGCTTTCTTT

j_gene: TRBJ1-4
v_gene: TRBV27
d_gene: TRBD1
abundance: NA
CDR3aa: CASSETGETNEKLFF
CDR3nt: TGTGCCAGCAGTGAGACAGGGGAAACTAATGAAAAACTGTTTTTT

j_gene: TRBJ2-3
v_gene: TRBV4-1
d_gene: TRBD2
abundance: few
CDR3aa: CASSQEGAGGRVDTQYF
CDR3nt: TGCGCCAGCAGCCAAGAAGGCGCGGGGGGCCGGGTAGATACGCAGTATTTT

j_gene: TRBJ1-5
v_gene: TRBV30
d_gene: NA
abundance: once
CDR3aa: CAWSSGEGRPQHF
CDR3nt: TGTGCCTGGAGTAGCGGCGAAGGGCGGCCCCAGCATTTT

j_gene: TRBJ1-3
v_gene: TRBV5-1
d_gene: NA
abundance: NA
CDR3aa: CASSLAGIGFSGNTIYF
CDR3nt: TGCGCCAGCAGCTTGGCCGGGATCGGTTTCTCTGGAAACACCATATATTTT

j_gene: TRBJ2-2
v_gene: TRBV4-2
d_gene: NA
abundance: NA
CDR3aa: CASSQERSGELFF
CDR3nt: TGTGCCAGCAGCCAAGAAAGGTCCGGGGAGCTGTTTTTT

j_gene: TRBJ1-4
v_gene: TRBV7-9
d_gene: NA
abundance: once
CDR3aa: CASSLTPLPSLAPNEKLFF
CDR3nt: TGTGCCAGTTCCCTGACACCACTCCCATCGTTGGCGCCTAATGAAAAACTGTTTTTT

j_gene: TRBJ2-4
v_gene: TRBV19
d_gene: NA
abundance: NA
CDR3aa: CASNGVDGTKNIQYF
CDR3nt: TGTGCCAGCAATGGAGTGGACGGGACCAAAAACATTCAGTACTTC

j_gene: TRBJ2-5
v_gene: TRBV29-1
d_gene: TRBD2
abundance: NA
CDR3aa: CSVGGSGRRETQYF
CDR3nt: TGCAGCGTTGGTGGTAGCGGGAGACGGGAGACCCAGTACTTC

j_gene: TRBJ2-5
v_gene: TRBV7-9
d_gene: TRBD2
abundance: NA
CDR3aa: CASSNPGLAGAETQYF
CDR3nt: TGTGCCAGCAGCAACCCCGGACTAGCGGGAGCGGAGACCCAGTACTTC

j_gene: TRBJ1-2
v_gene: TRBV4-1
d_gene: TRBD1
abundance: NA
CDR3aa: CASSPTGALPTGYTF
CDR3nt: TGCGCCAGCAGCCCTACAGGGGCACTCCCCACCGGCTACACCTTC

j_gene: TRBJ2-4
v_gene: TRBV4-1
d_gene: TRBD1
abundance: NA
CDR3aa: CASSLGTGENIQYF
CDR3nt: TGCGCCAGCAGCCTCGGGACAGGGGAAAACATTCAGTACTTC

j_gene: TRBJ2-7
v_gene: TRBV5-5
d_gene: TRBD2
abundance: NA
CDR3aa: CASSSSLAGGLYEQYF
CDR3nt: TGTGCCAGCAGCTCCTCACTAGCGGGAGGCTTATACGAGCAGTACTTC

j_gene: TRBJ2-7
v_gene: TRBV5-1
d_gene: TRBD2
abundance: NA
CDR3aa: CASSLWTSVGEQYF
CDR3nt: TGCGCCAGCAGCTTGTGGACTAGCGTAGGCGAGCAGTACTTC

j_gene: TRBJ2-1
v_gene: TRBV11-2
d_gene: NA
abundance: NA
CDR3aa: CASNDRRLMDNNEQFF
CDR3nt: TGTGCCAGCAACGACAGGAGGCTCATGGACAACAATGAGCAGTTCTTC

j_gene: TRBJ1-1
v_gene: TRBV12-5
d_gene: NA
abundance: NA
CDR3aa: CASGLGGFSTEAFF
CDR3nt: TGTGCTAGTGGTTTGGGGGGGTTCAGTACTGAAGCTTTCTTT

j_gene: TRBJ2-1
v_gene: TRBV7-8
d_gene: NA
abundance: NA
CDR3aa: CASSLVRALRDNEQFF
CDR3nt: TGTGCCAGCAGCTTAGTAAGGGCTTTGAGGGACAATGAGCAGTTCTTC

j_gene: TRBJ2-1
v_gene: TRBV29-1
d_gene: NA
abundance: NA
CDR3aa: CSVEWFIPYNEQFF
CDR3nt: TGCAGCGTTGAATGGTTTATTCCTTACAATGAGCAGTTCTTC